This T cell receptor (beta chain) was found in a study of human T cells and chemical hapten exposure. In the study overall: Patch tests put 0.01% DPC on the upper back, read at 6 days. Minor volume differences among pooled libraries chiefly drove per-sample TCR yield variation.

The CDR3 length is 13 residues. Germline V gene sequence: CDR1 MNHEY, CDR2 SMNVEV (reference sequence). Original analysis: Sample-level TCR yields exhibited a median of approximately 88,000, with a range of about 23,224 to 690,600. TCRdb passed the RACE reads through MiXCR, listing each CDR3 protein once. None of the V and J calls come from the authors' own analysis; TCRdb made them. The sample holds 71,000 or so distinct CDR3 sequences, about 9.1% seen once. On this clonotype itself: Its antigen is unknown. Germline is not matched at one junction end, which may reflect a read error.

Time point defined: patch test 1, 2 weeks after DPC sensitization. As for treatment: therapeutic diphenylcyclopropenone sensitization with weekly scalp DPC. Study observations and caveats: The number of TCRs above 1 in 1000 frequency did not change after DPC sensitization.

The receptor comes from a woman in her thirties or forties with alopecia areata. Some clones in this sample may be carry-over from other donors' samples. The source was whole blood, collected in connection with sensitization to the hapten diphenylcyclopropenone (DPC). The V and J genes are TRBV27 and TRBJ2-5; perhaps TRBD2 as D (7 bases). CDR3 in DNA: TGTGCCTCCGCCCCGGGGGGACAAGAGACCCCGTACTTC. Amino acid sequence: CASAPGGQETPYF.